This is a list of T cell receptor beta chains from one sample in a study of blood T cell repertoires in COVID-19. Measured with immunoSEQ multiplex PCR; TCRdb has only the in-frame clones, and not every one. The sample shows 340,000 or so clones, around 87% of them seen only once. The sample comprised peripheral blood. The receptor set was obtained from a man aged 50 or older with active or convalescent COVID-19. CDR3s include the opening cysteine and the closing phenylalanine or tryptophan. D genes are given only for firm matches. Clone size is not always given. Where it is, it says once, few, many or a class for expanded clones.

TRBV12-2,TRBJ1-3,once,-,CASRLVGGSEDTIYF,TGTGCAAGTCGCTTAGTGGGGGGGTCCGAGGACACCATATATTTT
TRBV19,TRBJ1-3,once,TRBD1,CATTKKSGQGGTIYF,TGTGCCACTACTAAAAAAAGTGGACAGGGCGGCACCATATATTTT
TRBV7-3,TRBJ2-7,-,TRBD1,CASSPDGSRGSDFQYF,TGTGCCAGCAGCCCCGATGGGAGCAGGGGGTCGGATTTCCAGTACTTC
TRBV5-1,TRBJ2-7,-,-,CASSLAPGSYEQYF,TGCGCCAGCAGCTTGGCACCAGGGTCCTACGAGCAGTACTTC
TRBV5-1,TRBJ1-4,-,-,CASSLHSSDEKLFF,TGCGCCAGCAGCTTGCATAGCTCCGATGAAAAACTGTTTTTT
TRBV2,TRBJ1-6,-,TRBD1,CASSDSGQGVSPLHF,TGTGCCAGCAGTGATTCCGGACAGGGGGTTTCACCCCTCCACTTT
TRBV4-2,TRBJ2-7,-,TRBD1,CASSLLAGTGYREQYF,TGTGCCAGCAGCCTTCTTGCCGGGACAGGATACAGGGAGCAGTACTTC
TRBV6-1,TRBJ1-5,-,TRBD1,CASSGTGGWKSRDQPQHF,TGTGCCAGCAGTGGGACAGGGGGCTGGAAATCTCGGGATCAGCCCCAGCATTTT
TRBV18,TRBJ2-5,-,TRBD2,CASSPLRLAGQETQYF,TGTGCCAGCTCACCGCTTAGACTAGCGGGTCAAGAGACCCAGTACTTC
TRBV20-1,TRBJ2-2,-,TRBD1,CSASKTGGAGTGELFF,TGCAGTGCTAGTAAGACAGGGGGCGCTGGTACCGGGGAGCTGTTTTTT
TRBV28,TRBJ1-6,-,-,CASYGRADSPLHF,TGTGCCAGCTACGGCAGGGCTGATTCACCCCTCCACTTT
TRBV6-5,TRBJ1-1,-,-,CASSASPGTEAFF,TGTGCCAGCAGCGCCTCACCCGGCACTGAAGCTTTCTTT
TRBV28,TRBJ2-3,-,-,CASSPSGRGGTDTQYF,TGTGCCAGCAGCCCCAGTGGACGGGGAGGTACAGATACGCAGTATTTT